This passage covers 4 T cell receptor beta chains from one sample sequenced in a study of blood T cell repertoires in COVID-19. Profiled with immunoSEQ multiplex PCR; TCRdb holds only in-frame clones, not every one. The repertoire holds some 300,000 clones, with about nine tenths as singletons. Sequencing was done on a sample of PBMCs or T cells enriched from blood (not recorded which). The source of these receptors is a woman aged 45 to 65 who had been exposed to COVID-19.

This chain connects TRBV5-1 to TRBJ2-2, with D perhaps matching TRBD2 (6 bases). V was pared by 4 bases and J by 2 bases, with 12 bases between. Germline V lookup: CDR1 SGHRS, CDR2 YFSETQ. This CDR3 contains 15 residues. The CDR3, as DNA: TGCGCCAGCAGCCCTATGGGGGGAAACACCGGGGAGCTGTTTTTT. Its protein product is CASSPMGGNTGELFF.

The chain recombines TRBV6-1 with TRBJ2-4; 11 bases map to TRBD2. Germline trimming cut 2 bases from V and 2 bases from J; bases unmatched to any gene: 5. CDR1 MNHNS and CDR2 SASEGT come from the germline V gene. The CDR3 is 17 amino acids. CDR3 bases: TGTGCCAGCAGTGAAATAGCGGGGGGGGCTACCAAAAACATTCAGTACTTC. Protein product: CASSEIAGGATKNIQYF.

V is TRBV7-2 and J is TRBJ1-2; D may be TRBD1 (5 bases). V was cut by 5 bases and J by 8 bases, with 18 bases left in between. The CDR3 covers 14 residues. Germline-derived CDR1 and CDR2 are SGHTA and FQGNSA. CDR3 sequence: CASSPTGALSGYTF. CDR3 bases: TGTGCCAGCAGCCCGACTGGGGCCTTATCAGGCTACACCTTC.

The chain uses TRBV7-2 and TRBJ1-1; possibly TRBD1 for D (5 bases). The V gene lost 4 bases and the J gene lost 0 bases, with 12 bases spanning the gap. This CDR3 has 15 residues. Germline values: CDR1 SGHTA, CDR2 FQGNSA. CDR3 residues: CASSYTVTVNTEAFF. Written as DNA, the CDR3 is TGTGCCAGCAGCTACACCGTGACAGTGAACACTGAAGCTTTCTTT.